These 25 T cell receptor beta chains were sequenced from one sample in a study of long-term antiretroviral therapy in people with HIV. This was the immunoSEQ v3.0 assay at survey level. Libraries were prepared by immunoSEQ multiplex PCR; TCRdb keeps only in-frame clonotypes and omits some of them. The data hold fewer than 45,000 clones, with 90% to 95% observed a single time. The sequences come from unsorted PBMCs, collected 3.7 years after starting antiretroviral therapy. These receptors originate from a woman in her forties or fifties with HIV.

The chain carries TRBV5-1 and TRBJ2-3; TRBD2 matches at 9 bases. The CDR3 extends over 16 amino acids. Trimming cost V 0 bases and J 2 bases; bases outside gene matches: 4. Germline CDR1 and CDR2: SGHRS and YFSETQ. The CDR3 DNA follows: TGCGCCAGCAGCTTGGCGCCTAGCGGGGCCACAGATACGCAGTATTTT. This codes for CASSLAPSGATDTQYF.

This clone was detected once. An end of the junction differs from the germline gene, which may be a read error. V gene TRBV5-8 combines with J gene TRBJ2-7, with TRBD2 matching 10 bases. The CDR3 spans 11 residues. Per the germline V gene, CDR1 is SGHTS and CDR2 is YDEGEE. CDR3 residues: CASRALAGPLF. As DNA, the CDR3 is TGTGCCAGCAGAGCACTAGCGGGGCCCCTCTTC. Drawing the rest from reference TRBV5-8 and TRBJ2-7, the complete variable domain is EAGVTQSPTHLIKTRGQQATLRCSPISGHTSVYWYQQALGLGLQFLLWYDEGEERNRGNFPPRFSGRQFPNYSSELNVNALELEDSALYLCASRALAGPLFGPGTRLTVT.

The gene calls are TRBV5-1 and TRBJ2-3; 9 bases fit TRBD1. This CDR3 is built from 14 residues. In germline, CDR1 is SGHRS, CDR2 YFSETQ. V was pared by 3 bases and J by 6 bases, with 5 bases of the junction left unmatched. The CDR3 loop is CASSWRQGGDTQYF. CDR3 bases: TGCGCCAGCAGCTGGAGACAGGGGGGGGATACGCAGTATTTT.

The rearrangement joins TRBV7-2 to TRBJ2-3, with D hard to call. There are 13 residues in the CDR3. V lost 3 bases, J lost 1 base, and 5 bases lay in between. The germline V gene encodes CDR1 SGHTA and CDR2 FQGNSA. The CDR3 protein is CASSFRRTDTQYF. As DNA, the CDR3 is TGTGCCAGCAGCTTCCGACGCACAGATACGCAGTATTTT.

The J gene is TRBJ2-5, the V gene TRBV11-3, with 9 bases fitting TRBD2. CDR1 is SGHNT and CDR2 is YENEEA in the germline V gene. With V trimmed by 5 bases and J by 5 bases, 12 bases remained unmatched. The CDR3 spans 16 residues. The CDR3 DNA is TGTGCCAGCAGCCCCAGTAGCGGGGGCAAGGGGGAGACCCAGTACTTC. Translation gives CASSPSSGGKGETQYF.

This chain links TRBV11-3 with TRBJ1-6, with 9 nucleotides matching TRBD1. Germline trimming cut 5 bases from V and 5 bases from J; bases unmatched to any gene: 10. The CDR3 has 17 residues. Germline loops: CDR1 SGHNT, CDR2 YENEEA. CDR3 nucleotides: TGTGCCAGCAGCGATCGTGGACAGGGGAAGAATAATTCACCCCTCCACTTT. Amino acid sequence: CASSDRGQGKNNSPLHF.

This chain uses TRBV2 with TRBJ2-7, with D perhaps TRBD2 (6 bases). The CDR3 length is 15 residues. Trimming stripped 4 bases from V and 5 bases from J, with 18 bases between. Germline CDR1 SNHLY, CDR2 FYNNEI. The CDR3, as DNA: TGTGCCAGCAGTGGCGAGACTAGGGCAATTAACGAGCAGTACTTC. Translation: CASSGETRAINEQYF.

The CDR3 DNA is TGTGCCACCAGCATCAGATCAGGGGCCCAGTACTTC. As protein: CATSIRSGAQYF. The chain carries TRBV15 and TRBJ2-5, with a possible D match to TRBD1 (6 bases). CDR1 is LNHNV and CDR2 is YYDKDF in the germline V gene (reference sequence). CDR3 length: 12 residues. V gave up 4 bases and J gave up 9 bases, with 12 bases separating them.

The chain is built from TRBV5-1 and TRBJ1-6, with a weak D call TRBD1 (5 bases). The CDR3 is 17 residues long. The V end lost 4 bases, the J end lost 5 bases, and 19 bases lay between the germline ends. The germline gives CDR1 SGHRS, CDR2 YFSETQ. This chain's CDR3 is CASSPLVGGRDNSPLHF. The DNA for the CDR3 is TGCGCCAGCAGCCCGCTGGTGGGGGGTAGGGATAATTCACCCCTCCACTTT.

This clone was counted once. V gene TRBV6-5 combines with J gene TRBJ1-1; D remains unclear. CDR3 size: 11 residues. Germline-derived CDR1 and CDR2 are MNHEY and SVGAGI. V was trimmed by 10 bases and J by 4 bases, leaving 10 bases between them. The CDR3, as DNA: TGTGCCACTAAAGAGACCACTGAAGCTTTCTTT. The encoded protein is CATKETTEAFF.

The chain uses TRBV7-9 and TRBJ1-5; D gene ambiguous. Germline V gene lookup returns CDR1 SEHNR and CDR2 FQNEAQ (reference sequence). Trimming pared 1 base from V and 0 bases from J, leaving 4 bases between. This CDR3 has 14 amino acids. The CDR3 sequence: CASSLEGSNQPQHF. The CDR3 DNA follows: TGTGCCAGCAGCTTAGAGGGTAGCAATCAGCCCCAGCATTTT.

This chain links TRBV18 with TRBJ1-5; D is undetermined. This CDR3 contains 14 residues. Trimming left V 3 bases short and J 4 bases short, with 10 bases between. The germline CDR1 and CDR2 sequences are KGHSH and LQKENI. CDR3 sequence (DNA): TGTGCCAGCTCACCCTCAATCGGAAATCAGCCCCAGCATTTT. Amino acids: CASSPSIGNQPQHF.

This chain joins TRBV6-5 and TRBJ2-7; D not resolved. Germline V gene data show CDR1 as MNHEY and CDR2 as SVGAGI. Trimming pared 6 bases from V and 3 bases from J, leaving 18 bases between. The CDR3 contains 15 residues. CDR3 nucleotides: TGTGCCAGCAGGCCGGCGCACAGCGACTTCTACGAGCAGTACTTC. Its protein is CASRPAHSDFYEQYF.

The chain recombines TRBV30 with TRBJ1-6; maybe TRBD1 (5 bases). The CDR3 runs to 12 residues. The germline CDR1 and CDR2 sequences are GTSNPN and SVGIG (reference sequence). V was trimmed by 0 bases and J by 14 bases, leaving 11 bases between them. The CDR3 coding sequence is TGTGCCTGGAGTGTACGACAGCTTGCCCTCCACTTT. This codes for CAWSVRQLALHF.

V usage is TRBV6-1 and J usage is TRBJ2-7; D might be TRBD1 (5 bases). Germline V gene sequence: CDR1 MNHNS, CDR2 SASEGT. The ends were cut back, 6 bases at V and 0 bases at J, with 12 bases in the middle. The CDR3 consists of 14 residues. For the CDR3, the DNA is TGTGCCAGCAGAGAGACAGTTAGCTCCTACGAGCAGTACTTC. Translated, it gives CASRETVSSYEQYF.

V and J are TRBV7-6 and TRBJ1-5, with TRBD1 identical over 7 bases. This CDR3 is 16 amino acids long. With 5 bases clipped from V and 0 bases from J, the junction kept 7 bases outside the gene matches. CDR1 and CDR2 (germline): SGHVS, FNYEAQ. The CDR3 region has the DNA TGTGCCAGCAGCCCCGACAGGGCTCCTAGCAATCAGCCCCAGCATTTT. It encodes CASSPDRAPSNQPQHF.

The CDR3 sequence: CASSLRDRPAGTEAFF. DNA for the CDR3: TGTGCCAGCAGCTTAAGGGACAGGCCCGCAGGAACTGAAGCTTTCTTT. The chain couples TRBV7-8 to TRBJ1-1; 8 bases are a match to TRBD1. Germline-derived CDR1 and CDR2 are SGHVS and FQNEAQ. The trim removed 2 bases at V and 5 bases at J, leaving 10 bases unmatched. The CDR3 has 16 amino acids.

A single count supports this clone. The V and J genes are TRBV27 and TRBJ1-1, with D perhaps TRBD1 (5 bases). Germline-derived CDR1 and CDR2 are MNHEY and SMNVEV (reference sequence). The length of the CDR3 is 16 residues. V lost 6 bases, J lost 3 bases, and 20 bases lay in between. The CDR3 sequence: CASRDAGRQGDTEAFF. The CDR3 region has the DNA TGTGCCAGCAGGGATGCAGGGCGGCAAGGGGACACTGAAGCTTTCTTT.

The chain recombines TRBV6-1 with TRBJ2-7; no clear D gene. Looked up from germline, CDR1 is MNHNS and CDR2 is SASEGT. The CDR3 has 14 amino acids. Deletions cut 2 bases from V and 2 bases from J, with 10 bases between. For the CDR3, the DNA is TGTGCCAGCAGTGAACTGGCCCCCCCCTACGAGCAGTACTTC. It specifies CASSELAPPYEQYF.

The chain links TRBV5-1 to TRBJ1-3, with 7 bases aligning to TRBD1. Germline-derived CDR1 and CDR2 are SGHRS and YFSETQ. The CDR3 has 15 amino acids. Trimming at V came to 3 bases and at J to 4 bases, leaving 7 bases not matched to a gene. The CDR3 region is CASSSTGDGGNTIYF. The CDR3 region has the DNA TGCGCCAGCAGCTCTACAGGGGATGGGGGAAACACCATATATTTT.

This rearrangement joins TRBV4-1 to TRBJ1-1, with 7 bases aligning to TRBD1. J gave up 5 bases and V 4 bases, and 7 bases lay outside the gene matches. The V gene's germline CDR1 is MGHRA and CDR2 YSYEKL. The CDR3 spans 14 residues. The CDR3: CASSLLQGNTEAFF. In nucleotides, the CDR3 is TGCGCCAGCAGCCTTCTACAGGGGAATACTGAAGCTTTCTTT.

This chain connects TRBV7-9 to TRBJ1-1; TRBD1 matches at 8 bases. The trim removed 6 bases at V and 3 bases at J, leaving 6 bases unmatched. The CDR3 totals 14 residues. CDR1 and CDR2 (germline): SEHNR, FQNEAQ (reference sequence). The CDR3 is CASRPGGADTEAFF. The DNA of the CDR3 is TGTGCCAGCAGACCAGGGGGCGCGGACACTGAAGCTTTCTTT. The whole variable domain, remainder taken from reference TRBV7-9 and TRBJ1-1, is DTGVSQNPRHKITKRGQNVTFRCDPISEHNRLYWYRQTLGQGPEFLTYFQNEAQLEKSRLLSDRFSAERPKGSFSTLEIQRTEQGDSAMYLCASRPGGADTEAFFGQGTRLTVV.

The chain uses TRBV30 and TRBJ1-2; perhaps TRBD1 as D (6 bases). The CDR3 consists of 12 residues. Germline V gene sequence: CDR1 GTSNPN, CDR2 SVGIG (reference sequence). V was clipped by 3 bases and J by 8 bases, with 13 bases between them. DNA for the CDR3: TGTGCCTGGAGCCCGGGGGCGAAAGGCTACACCTTC. Residues: CAWSPGAKGYTF.

The chain uses TRBV18 and TRBJ1-1; D is perhaps TRBD1 (5 bases). V lost 0 bases to trimming and J lost 4 bases, with 12 bases between them. Per germline, CDR1 KGHSH and CDR2 LQKENI. The CDR3 length is 15 residues. CDR3 bases: TGTGCCAGCTCACCACCCTCAGGGAGGGGCACTGAAGCTTTCTTT. Translation gives CASSPPSGRGTEAFF.

V and J are TRBV11-2 and TRBJ1-3; the D is unclear. CDR1 and CDR2 (germline): SGHAT, FQNNGV. V was clipped by 3 bases and J by 0 bases, with 12 bases between them. CDR3 length equals 16 residues. The CDR3 protein is CASSLTLQNSGNTIYF. The CDR3 DNA reads TGTGCCAGCAGCTTGACACTGCAAAACTCTGGAAACACCATATATTTT. Based on the CDR3 plus reference TRBV11-2 and TRBJ1-3, the full variable domain is EAGVAQSPRYKIIEKRQSVAFWCNPISGHATLYWYQQILGQGPKLLIQFQNNGVVDDSQLPKDRFSAERLKGVDSTLKIQPAKLEDSAVYLCASSLTLQNSGNTIYFGEGSWLTVV.